These 27 T cell receptor beta chains came from one sample sequenced in a study of cytomegalovirus exposure and HLA in healthy donors. Vbeta (60) and Jbeta (13) primers were used in the PCR. Libraries were prepared by immunoSEQ multiplex PCR; TCRdb keeps only in-frame clonotypes and omits some of them. Altogether some 45,000 clones are present, roughly 87% being singletons, with the ten largest covering around 8%. The source material was PBMCs. These receptors were taken from a woman in her 40s in good health and CMV-seropositive.

The V and J genes are TRBV9 and TRBJ2-2, with a tentative D call TRBD2 (6 bases). V lost 2 bases to trimming and J lost 2 bases, with 13 bases between them. The germline CDR1 and CDR2 sequences are SGDLS and YYNGEE. The length of the CDR3 is 16 residues. This chain's CDR3 is CASSVGASVNTGELFF. The CDR3 coding sequence is TGTGCCAGCAGCGTCGGAGCTAGCGTCAACACCGGGGAGCTGTTTTTT.

The rearrangement joins TRBV6-6 to TRBJ1-1; 11 bases fit TRBD1. The CDR3 consists of 15 residues. Germline V gene sequence: CDR1 MNHNY, CDR2 SVGAGI (reference sequence). The ends lost 4 bases at V and 5 bases at J; junction bases unmatched: 6. The DNA of the CDR3 is TGTGCCAGCAGTTTTGGGGACAGGGGGATAACTGAAGCTTTCTTT. Translating it yields CASSFGDRGITEAFF.

The chain employs TRBV6-5 and TRBJ2-2; 7 nucleotides line up with TRBD2. This CDR3 region has 15 residues. Germline values: CDR1 MNHEY, CDR2 SVGAGI. Trimming at V came to 1 base and at J to 5 bases, leaving 4 bases not matched to a gene. CDR3 sequence reads: CASSYFGRWTGELFF. The CDR3 DNA reads as TGTGCCAGCAGTTACTTCGGGAGGTGGACCGGGGAGCTGTTTTTT.

This clone occurred a few times. The J gene is TRBJ1-1, the V gene TRBV6-1; maybe TRBD1 (5 bases). Trimming stripped 7 bases from V and 2 bases from J, with 14 bases between. Germline CDR1 reads MNHNS; CDR2 reads SASEGT. The CDR3 is 14 residues long. CDR3 sequence (DNA): TGTGCCAGCACACAGGCAGGGAACAACACTGAAGCTTTCTTT. Residues: CASTQAGNNTEAFF.

This clone has just one count. V usage is TRBV27 and J usage is TRBJ1-1, with D maybe TRBD1 (6 bases). This CDR3 has 15 residues. V lost 3 bases and J lost 5, with 16 bases in between. The germline V gene has CDR1 MNHEY and CDR2 SMNVEV (reference sequence). The CDR3 bases are TGTGCCAGCAGTTTCGGGGGGGGCCGGAGGACTGAAGCTTTCTTT. The encoded protein is CASSFGGGRRTEAFF.

The chain carries TRBV11-2 and TRBJ2-1, with 13 nucleotides matching TRBD2. Germline lookup yields CDR1 SGHAT and CDR2 FQNNGV. The CDR3 loop spans 16 amino acids. Trimming at V came to 0 bases and at J to 8 bases, leaving 4 bases not matched to a gene. CDR3 amino acids: CASSLELAGGPYEQFF. The CDR3 bases are TGTGCCAGCAGCTTAGAACTAGCGGGAGGGCCATATGAGCAGTTCTTC.

This clone appeared a single time. The chain couples TRBV19 to TRBJ2-3; TRBD2 might be the D (7 bases). Deletions cut 3 bases from V and 2 bases from J, with 12 bases between. Germline V gene lookup returns CDR1 LNHDA and CDR2 SQIVND (reference sequence). CDR3 length: 15 amino acids. The CDR3 bases are TGTGCCAGTAGTATGGGGGGGGGCTTCACAGATACGCAGTATTTT. Translated: CASSMGGGFTDTQYF.

This chain connects TRBV4-1 to TRBJ1-6; 9 nucleotides line up with TRBD1. The length of the CDR3 is 16 residues. Per germline, CDR1 MGHRA and CDR2 YSYEKL. The J segment lost 7 bases and the V segment lost 3 bases, leaving 7 bases of the junction unmatched. The CDR3 loop is CASSHLQGAWNSPLHF. The CDR3 DNA is TGCGCCAGCAGCCACCTACAGGGGGCATGGAATTCACCCCTCCACTTT.

In this sample, this clone turned up a few times. The CDR3 nucleotides are TGTGCCAGCAGTGAAGTAGAGGGTGAGCATACCCAGTACTTC. Protein sequence: CASSEVEGEHTQYF. This chain links TRBV6-1 with TRBJ2-5; TRBD2 might be the D (5 bases). This CDR3 comprises 14 residues. Germline CDR1 and CDR2: MNHNS and SASEGT. Trimming removed 1 base at V and 8 bases at J, with 14 bases between.

The rearrangement joins TRBV7-9 to TRBJ1-6; D is possibly TRBD1 (5 bases). V lost 4 bases, J lost 8 bases, and 12 bases lay in between. This CDR3 has 14 amino acids. Germline assignment: CDR1 SEHNR and CDR2 FQNEAQ (reference sequence). The CDR3 here is CASSSRVDDSPLHF. CDR3 in DNA: TGTGCCAGCAGCTCCAGGGTAGACGATTCACCCCTCCACTTT.

The V call is TRBV28, the J call TRBJ2-5; 8 nucleotides line up with TRBD1. Germline V lookup: CDR1 MDHEN, CDR2 SYDVKM. CDR3 length: 13 residues. The junction had 3 bases not matched to a gene; V was cut back by 6 bases and J by 3 bases. Written as DNA, the CDR3 is TGTGCCAGCAGGGGGACAGGCAAAGAGACCCAGTACTTC. Protein: CASRGTGKETQYF.

CDR3 loop: CASSLDSYGYTF. As DNA, the CDR3 is TGTGCCAGCTCACTCGACAGCTATGGCTACACCTTC. This chain joins TRBV18 and TRBJ1-2, with a tentative D call TRBD1 (5 bases). Looked up from germline, CDR1 is KGHSH and CDR2 is LQKENI. V lost 4 bases, J lost 4 bases, and 7 bases lay in between. The CDR3 loop spans 12 amino acids.

This clone was found a few times. The chain couples TRBV5-4 to TRBJ1-3, with 12 bases identical to TRBD1. With V trimmed by 5 bases and J by 0 bases, 9 bases remained unmatched. Germline V CDR1 and CDR2: SGHNT, YYREEE (reference sequence). CDR3 length: 18 amino acids. CDR3 residues: CASRATPGQGASGNTIYF. DNA for the CDR3: TGTGCCAGCAGAGCAACCCCGGGACAGGGGGCCTCTGGAAACACCATATATTTT.

The chain has TRBV19 and TRBJ1-4; no firm D call. Trimming stripped 5 bases from V and 0 bases from J, with 7 bases between. Looked up from germline, CDR1 is LNHDA and CDR2 is SQIVND (reference sequence). This CDR3 comprises 14 residues. The CDR3 region is CASSETATNEKLFF. The CDR3, as DNA: TGTGCCAGTAGTGAAACTGCAACTAATGAAAAACTGTTTTTT.

The chain employs TRBV5-1 and TRBJ2-1; 7 nucleotides agree with TRBD2. The CDR3 runs to 15 residues. Trimming removed 7 bases from V and 0 bases from J; junction bases left unmatched: 7. Germline V gene data show CDR1 as SGHRS and CDR2 as YFSETQ. Here the CDR3 reads CASATSAGSYNEQFF. In nucleotides, the CDR3 is TGCGCCAGCGCCACTAGCGCTGGCTCCTACAATGAGCAGTTCTTC.

This chain joins TRBV19 and TRBJ1-2, with unresolved D. Germline values: CDR1 LNHDA, CDR2 SQIVND (reference sequence). The CDR3 extends over 14 amino acids. The V gene lost 4 bases and the J gene lost 7 bases, with 16 bases spanning the gap. CDR3 sequence reads: CASSSTLKKPGYTF. CDR3 DNA: TGTGCCAGTAGTAGCACTCTCAAAAAACCTGGCTACACCTTC.

The table lists this clone with a few counts. The genes are TRBV7-2 and TRBJ1-1, with 9 positions matching TRBD1. The CDR3 extends over 13 amino acids. Trimming cost V 4 bases and J 3 bases; bases outside gene matches: 0. Germline-derived CDR1 and CDR2 are SGHTA and FQGNSA. This chain's CDR3 is CASSWTGDTEAFF. DNA of the CDR3: TGTGCCAGCAGCTGGACAGGGGACACTGAAGCTTTCTTT.

The chain employs TRBV7-9 and TRBJ2-4; a possible D gene is TRBD1 (6 bases). This CDR3 comprises 14 residues. V shed 5 bases and J shed 0 bases, with 8 bases lying between them. Germline CDR1 and CDR2: SEHNR and FQNEAQ (reference sequence). The CDR3 loop is CASSAGVAKNIQYF. The CDR3 DNA follows: TGTGCCAGCAGCGCAGGGGTAGCCAAAAACATTCAGTACTTC.

The chain employs TRBV19 and TRBJ1-3, with D possibly being TRBD1 (5 bases). The length of the CDR3 is 14 residues. V dropped 7 bases and J dropped 2 bases, with 12 bases sitting between them. Germline CDR1 LNHDA, CDR2 SQIVND (reference sequence). The CDR3 spells CASIKGATGNTIYF. CDR3 DNA: TGTGCCAGTATTAAAGGGGCGACTGGAAACACCATATATTTT. The whole variable domain, remainder taken from reference TRBV19 and TRBJ1-3, is DGGITQSPKYLFRKEGQNVTLSCEQNLNHDAMYWYRQDPGQGLRLIYYSQIVNDFQKGDIAEGYSVSREKKESFPLTVTSAQKNPTAFYLCASIKGATGNTIYFGEGSWLTVV.

CDR3 sequence reads: CASSLDRGDGEQYF. In DNA, the CDR3 is TGTGCCAGCAGCTTGGACCGGGGGGACGGCGAGCAGTACTTC. The chain recombines TRBV7-7 with TRBJ2-7, with 7 nucleotides matching TRBD2. The J segment lost 6 bases and the V segment lost 3 bases, leaving 8 bases of the junction unmatched. Germline V gene sequence: CDR1 SSHAT, CDR2 FNYEAQ (reference sequence). This CDR3 has 14 residues. Full variable domain (missing parts from reference TRBV7-7 and TRBJ2-7): GAGVSQSPRYKVTKRGQDVTLRCDPISSHATLYWYQQALGQGPEFLTYFNYEAQPDKSGLPSDRFSAERPEGSISTLTIQRTEQRDSAMYRCASSLDRGDGEQYFGPGTRLTVT.

Here the CDR3 reads CASSKGLLQGGYTF. The CDR3 bases are TGTGCCAGCAGCAAAGGCCTCCTACAGGGTGGCTACACCTTC. V usage is TRBV21-1 and J usage is TRBJ1-2; no check of the table's D call, TRBD1, against the DNA was made. TRBV21-1 constitutes a pseudogene. CDR3 length equals 14 residues.

Of note for this clone: At one of its ends the junction is not consistent with the germline gene, which may arise from a read error. CDR3 bases: TGTGCCACCAGCAAACAGGGGAACCCTGAAGCTTTCTTT. This sequence encodes CATSKQGNPEAFF. The rearrangement links TRBV15 to TRBJ1-1; 7 bases fit TRBD1. The germline CDR1 and CDR2 sequences are LNHNV and YYDKDF (reference sequence). CDR3 size: 13 residues.

This rearrangement joins TRBV19 to TRBJ2-7, with 8 bases identical to TRBD1. The CDR3 covers 16 residues. Germline CDR1 LNHDA, CDR2 SQIVND (reference sequence). V trimming: 1 base; J trimming: 2 bases; junction bases outside the gene matches: 7. CDR3 DNA: TGTGCCAGTAGTATAGCCGGACAGGGAAGGCCCTACGAGCAGTACTTC. Its translation is CASSIAGQGRPYEQYF.

The rearrangement uses TRBV27 and TRBJ2-5; the D gene is possibly TRBD1 (6 bases). This CDR3 region has 14 residues. Germline CDR1 and CDR2: MNHEY and SMNVEV (reference sequence). V was trimmed by 6 bases and J by 2 bases, leaving 13 bases between them. The CDR3 reads CASRTRTDQETQYF. Written as DNA, the CDR3 is TGTGCCAGCAGGACGAGGACAGATCAAGAGACCCAGTACTTC.

This chain connects TRBV5-1 to TRBJ2-1, with 13 bases lining up with TRBD2. Germline V gene data show CDR1 as SGHRS and CDR2 as YFSETQ. The CDR3 is made up of 17 amino acids. V lost 1 base, J lost 6 bases, and 7 bases stayed unmatched. The CDR3 loop reads CASSLTVLAGGPNEQFF. CDR3 DNA sequence: TGCGCCAGCAGCTTGACGGTACTAGCGGGGGGGCCCAATGAGCAGTTCTTC.

Note on this clone: Other DNA sequences in the same sample also yield this CDR3. This rearrangement joins TRBV19 to TRBJ1-4; 7 bases match TRBD1. Germline assignment: CDR1 LNHDA and CDR2 SQIVND (reference sequence). The CDR3 totals 14 residues. The trim removed 6 bases at V and 6 bases at J, leaving 7 bases unmatched. For the CDR3, the DNA is TGTGCCAGTAGAAACAGGGGACGAGATGAAAAACTGTTTTTT. It yields the protein CASRNRGRDEKLFF.

This sequence joins TRBV7-9 and TRBJ2-5, with TRBD2 as a possible D gene (6 bases). The CDR3 runs to 12 residues. The germline V gene encodes CDR1 SEHNR and CDR2 FQNEAQ (reference sequence). The ends were cut back, 5 bases at V and 4 bases at J, with 8 bases in the middle. In DNA, the CDR3 is TGTGCCAGCAGCCGGGAGAGAGAGACCCAGTACTTC. Its translation: CASSRERETQYF.